Shown below are 8 T cell receptor beta chains from a single sample sequenced in a study of cytomegalovirus exposure and HLA in healthy donors. Clones were sequenced by immunoSEQ multiplex PCR, and TCRdb holds only the in-frame ones, with some missing. In the table there are about 57,000 clones, roughly 90% of which are singletons. The sequenced material came from PBMCs. The receptor source for this set is a woman under 30 in good health and CMV-seronegative.

The chain joins TRBV7-6 to TRBJ1-1; D remains ambiguous. The V end was cut by 4 bases, the J end by 1 base, with 4 bases between. The CDR3 has 12 residues. Germline assignment: CDR1 SGHVS and CDR2 FNYEAQ. The CDR3 region has the DNA TGTGCCAGCAGCTCCCGGAACACTGAAGCTTTCTTT. It is translated as CASSSRNTEAFF.

The chain uses TRBV19 and TRBJ2-7, with 11 bases matching TRBD2. The CDR3 spans 17 residues. V shed 6 bases and J 3 bases; nucleotides not matched to a gene: 13. Germline assignment: CDR1 LNHDA and CDR2 SQIVND (reference sequence). In nucleotides, the CDR3 is TGTGCCAGTAGCCAAAAAACACTAGCGGGGGCCAACTACGAGCAGTACTTC. This codes for CASSQKTLAGANYEQYF.

The chain employs TRBV27 and TRBJ1-2; 7 nucleotides line up with TRBD1. Per germline, CDR1 MNHEY and CDR2 SMNVEV (reference sequence). The V segment lost 3 bases and the J segment 5 bases; nucleotides outside the gene matches: 3. There are 13 residues in the CDR3. The CDR3, as DNA: TGTGCCAGCAGTTTGGCGGGACAGTATGGCTACACCTTC. Residues: CASSLAGQYGYTF.

This clone was detected only once. The V call is TRBV7-2, the J call TRBJ2-7; 8 positions agree with TRBD2. Germline V gives CDR1 SGHTA, CDR2 FQGNSA. The CDR3 covers 16 residues. Unmatched junction bases numbered 14, after V lost 6 bases and J lost 4 bases. DNA of the CDR3: TGTGCCAGCAGTCGGAGGGGCGGGGGGCCGGTTTACGAGCAGTACTTC. Its translation: CASSRRGGGPVYEQYF.

V usage is TRBV6-1 and J usage is TRBJ1-2, with 9 bases lining up with TRBD1. Germline lookup yields CDR1 MNHNS and CDR2 SASEGT. The CDR3 length is 14 residues. Losses at the gene ends were 4 bases for V and 6 bases for J; bases not matched to a gene: 6. This CDR3 reads CASSVTGGSDGYTF. DNA for the CDR3: TGTGCCAGCAGTGTAACAGGGGGCAGCGATGGCTACACCTTC.

This clone came up once. V gene TRBV5-6 combines with J gene TRBJ1-2; D not resolved. There are 15 residues in the CDR3. The germline V gene has CDR1 SGHDT and CDR2 YYEEEE. Trimming shortened V by 5 bases and J by 4 bases, and 18 bases separated the two germline ends. CDR3 in amino acids: CASSPMGRILYGYTF. Written as DNA, the CDR3 is TGTGCCAGCAGTCCGATGGGGAGGATCCTCTATGGCTACACCTTC.

The rearrangement joins TRBV4-2 to TRBJ1-5, with D unresolved. Germline V lookup: CDR1 LGHNA, CDR2 YNFKEQ. V shed 0 bases and J shed 5 bases, with 11 bases lying between them. The CDR3 is 15 amino acids. CDR3 DNA sequence: TGTGCCAGCAGCCAAGACCCGACACTAGATCAGCCCCAGCATTTT. Amino acids: CASSQDPTLDQPQHF.

V usage is TRBV27 and J usage is TRBJ2-7; TRBD1 matches at 7 bases. The CDR3 consists of 14 residues. Trimming cost V 6 bases and J 2 bases; bases outside gene matches: 7. From germline, CDR1 is MNHEY and CDR2 SMNVEV (reference sequence). The DNA for the CDR3 is TGTGCCAGCAGCCTACAGGGGCCCCCCTACGAGCAGTACTTC. This sequence encodes CASSLQGPPYEQYF.